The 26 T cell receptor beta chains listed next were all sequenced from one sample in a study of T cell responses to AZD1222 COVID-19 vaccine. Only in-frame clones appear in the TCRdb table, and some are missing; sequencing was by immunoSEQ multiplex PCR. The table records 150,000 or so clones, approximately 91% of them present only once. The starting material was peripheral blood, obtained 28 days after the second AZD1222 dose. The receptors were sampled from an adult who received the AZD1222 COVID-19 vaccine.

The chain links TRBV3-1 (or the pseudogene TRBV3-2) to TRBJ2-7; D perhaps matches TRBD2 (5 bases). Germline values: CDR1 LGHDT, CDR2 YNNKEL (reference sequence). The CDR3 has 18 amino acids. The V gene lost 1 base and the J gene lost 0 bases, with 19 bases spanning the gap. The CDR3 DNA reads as TGTGCCAGCAGCCAAGGATTAACTTCCAGCGGCCTCTCCTACGAGCAGTACTTC. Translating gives CASSQGLTSSGLSYEQYF.

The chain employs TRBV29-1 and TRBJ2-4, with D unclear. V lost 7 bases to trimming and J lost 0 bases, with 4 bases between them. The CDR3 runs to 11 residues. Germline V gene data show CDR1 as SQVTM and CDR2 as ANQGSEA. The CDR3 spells CSGTAKNIQYF. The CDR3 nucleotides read TGCAGCGGGACAGCCAAAAACATTCAGTACTTC. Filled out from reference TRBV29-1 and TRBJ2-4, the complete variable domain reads SAVISQKPSRDICQRGTSLTIQCQVDSQVTMMFWYRQQPGQSLTLIATANQGSEATYESGFVIDKFPISRPNLTFSTLTVSNMSPEDSSIYLCSGTAKNIQYFGAGTRLSVL.

CDR3 in amino acids: CASSSLSSGQGLDTQYF. CDR3 DNA: TGTGCCAGCAGCTCACTAAGTTCGGGACAGGGATTAGATACGCAGTATTTT. The chain is built from TRBV13 and TRBJ2-3; 9 nucleotides match TRBD1. The germline gives CDR1 PRHDT, CDR2 FYEKMQ (reference sequence). The CDR3 covers 17 residues. The V and J ends lost 4 bases and 5 bases, in that order; junction bases with no gene match: 13.

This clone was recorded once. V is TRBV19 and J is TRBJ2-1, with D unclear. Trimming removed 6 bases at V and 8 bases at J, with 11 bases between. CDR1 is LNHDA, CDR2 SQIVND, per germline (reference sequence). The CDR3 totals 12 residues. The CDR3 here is CASRNLGYEQFF. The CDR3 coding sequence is TGTGCCAGTAGAAACTTGGGCTATGAGCAGTTCTTC.

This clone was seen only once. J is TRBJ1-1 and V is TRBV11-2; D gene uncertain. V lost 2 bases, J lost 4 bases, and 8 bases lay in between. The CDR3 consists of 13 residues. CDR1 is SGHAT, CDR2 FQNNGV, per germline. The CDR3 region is CASSLTDGTEAFF. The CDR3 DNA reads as TGTGCCAGCAGCTTAACTGATGGCACTGAAGCTTTCTTT.

The CDR3 DNA is TGTGCCAGCGAAGGGGGTAGCGGGAGAGGGGAGCAGTACTTC. It yields the protein CASEGGSGRGEQYF. The chain recombines TRBV21-1 with TRBJ2-7; the table's D gene call, TRBD2, was not cross checked with the DNA. TRBV21-1 corresponds to a pseudogene. This CDR3 is 14 amino acids long.

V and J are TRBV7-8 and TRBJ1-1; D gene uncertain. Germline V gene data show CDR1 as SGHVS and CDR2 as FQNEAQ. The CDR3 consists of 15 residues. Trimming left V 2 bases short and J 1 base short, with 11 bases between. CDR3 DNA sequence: TGTGCCAGCAGCTTATATCCCCGGGCGAACACTGAAGCTTTCTTT. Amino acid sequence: CASSLYPRANTEAFF.

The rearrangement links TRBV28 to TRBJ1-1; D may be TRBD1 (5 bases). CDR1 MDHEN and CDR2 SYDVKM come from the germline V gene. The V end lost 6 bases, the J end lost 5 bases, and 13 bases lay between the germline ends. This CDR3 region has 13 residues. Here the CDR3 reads CASSNGGRTEAFF. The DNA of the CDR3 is TGTGCCAGCAGCAACGGGGGAAGGACTGAAGCTTTCTTT. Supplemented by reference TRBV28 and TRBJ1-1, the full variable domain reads DVKVTQSSRYLVKRTGEKVFLECVQDMDHENMFWYRQDPGLGLRLIYFSYDVKMKEKGDIPEGYSVSREKKERFSLILESASTNQTSMYLCASSNGGRTEAFFGQGTRLTVV.

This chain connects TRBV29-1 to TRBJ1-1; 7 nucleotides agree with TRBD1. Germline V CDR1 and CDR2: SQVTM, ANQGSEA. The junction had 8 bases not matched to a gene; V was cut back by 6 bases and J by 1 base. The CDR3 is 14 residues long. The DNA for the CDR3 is TGCAGCGTGGGGGGACAGTACTCGAACACTGAAGCTTTCTTT. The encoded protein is CSVGGQYSNTEAFF. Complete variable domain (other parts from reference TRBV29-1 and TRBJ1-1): SAVISQKPSRDICQRGTSLTIQCQVDSQVTMMFWYRQQPGQSLTLIATANQGSEATYESGFVIDKFPISRPNLTFSTLTVSNMSPEDSSIYLCSVGGQYSNTEAFFGQGTRLTVV.

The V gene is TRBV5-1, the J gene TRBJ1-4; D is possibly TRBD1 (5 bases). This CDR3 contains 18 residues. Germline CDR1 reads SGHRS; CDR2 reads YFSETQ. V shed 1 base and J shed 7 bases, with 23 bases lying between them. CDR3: CASSLLPIGAGFGEKLFF. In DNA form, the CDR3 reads TGCGCCAGCAGCTTGCTCCCCATCGGGGCCGGATTCGGTGAAAAACTGTTTTTT.

The CDR3 nucleotides are TGTGCCAGCAGTTTAAACAGATGGAATGAGCAGTTCTTC. This translates into CASSLNRWNEQFF. The V call is TRBV12-3 or TRBV12-4, the J call TRBJ2-1, with D uncertain. The V end was cut by 2 bases, the J end by 7 bases, with 9 bases between. CDR3 length equals 13 residues.

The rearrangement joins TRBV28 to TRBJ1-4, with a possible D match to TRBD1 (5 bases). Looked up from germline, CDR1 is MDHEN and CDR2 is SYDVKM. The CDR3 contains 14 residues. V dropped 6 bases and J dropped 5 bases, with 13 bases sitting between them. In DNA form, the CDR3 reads TGTGCCAGCAGGTACGATGGGGGAAATGAAAAACTGTTTTTT. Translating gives CASRYDGGNEKLFF.

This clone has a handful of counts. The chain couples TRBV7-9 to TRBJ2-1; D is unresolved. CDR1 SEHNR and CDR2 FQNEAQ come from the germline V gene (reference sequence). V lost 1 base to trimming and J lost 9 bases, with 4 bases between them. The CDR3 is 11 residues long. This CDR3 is CASSLVGEQFF. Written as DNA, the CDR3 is TGTGCCAGCAGCTTAGTCGGTGAGCAGTTCTTC.

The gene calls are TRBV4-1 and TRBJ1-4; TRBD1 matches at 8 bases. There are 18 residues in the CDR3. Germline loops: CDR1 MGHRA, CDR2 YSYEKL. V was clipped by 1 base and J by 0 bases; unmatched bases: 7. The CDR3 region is CASSQGRPTGATNEKLFF. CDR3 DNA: TGCGCCAGCAGCCAAGGCAGACCGACAGGGGCAACTAATGAAAAACTGTTTTTT.

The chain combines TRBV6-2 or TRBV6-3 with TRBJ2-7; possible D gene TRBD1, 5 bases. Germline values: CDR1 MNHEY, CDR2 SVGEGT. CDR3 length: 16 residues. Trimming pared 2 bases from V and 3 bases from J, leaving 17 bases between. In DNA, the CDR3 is TGTGCCAGCAGTTACAGGGCGACAGTAGGAGACTACGAGCAGTACTTC. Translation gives CASSYRATVGDYEQYF.

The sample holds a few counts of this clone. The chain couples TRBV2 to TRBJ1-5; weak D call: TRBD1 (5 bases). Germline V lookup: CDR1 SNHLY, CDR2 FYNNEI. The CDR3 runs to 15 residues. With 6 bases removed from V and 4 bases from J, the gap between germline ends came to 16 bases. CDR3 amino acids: CASSREGPQNQPQHF. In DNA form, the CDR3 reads TGTGCCAGCAGCAGGGAAGGACCGCAGAATCAGCCCCAGCATTTT.

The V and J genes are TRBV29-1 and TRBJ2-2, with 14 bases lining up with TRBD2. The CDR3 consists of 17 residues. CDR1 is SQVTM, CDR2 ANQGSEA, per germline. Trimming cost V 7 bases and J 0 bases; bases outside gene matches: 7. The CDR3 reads CSGGGTSGGPNTGELFF. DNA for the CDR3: TGCAGCGGGGGTGGGACTAGCGGGGGTCCGAACACCGGGGAGCTGTTTTTT.

The CDR3 loop reads CASSLERDYNEQFF. CDR3 nucleotides: TGTGCCAGCAGCTTAGAACGGGACTACAATGAGCAGTTCTTC. The chain combines TRBV7-3 with TRBJ2-1; D is perhaps TRBD2 (5 bases). Trimming cost V 2 bases and J 3 bases, with 8 bases left between them. This CDR3 is 14 amino acids long. Germline V CDR1 and CDR2: SGHTA, FQGTGA.

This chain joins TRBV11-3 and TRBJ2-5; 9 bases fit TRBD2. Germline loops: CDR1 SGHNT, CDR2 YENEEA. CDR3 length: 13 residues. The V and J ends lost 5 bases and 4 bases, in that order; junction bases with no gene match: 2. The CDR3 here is CASSLTSGETQYF. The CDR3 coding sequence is TGTGCCAGCAGCCTGACTAGCGGAGAGACCCAGTACTTC.

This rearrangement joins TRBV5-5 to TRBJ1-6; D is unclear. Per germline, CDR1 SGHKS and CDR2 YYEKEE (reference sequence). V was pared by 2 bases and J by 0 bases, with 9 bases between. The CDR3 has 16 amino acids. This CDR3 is CASSFGHLSYNSPLHF. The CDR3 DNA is TGTGCCAGCAGCTTCGGCCACCTCTCCTATAATTCACCCCTCCACTTT.

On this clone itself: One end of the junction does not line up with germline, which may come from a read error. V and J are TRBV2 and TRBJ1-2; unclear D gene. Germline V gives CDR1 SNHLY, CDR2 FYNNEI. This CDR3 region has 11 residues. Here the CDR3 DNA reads TGTGCCAGCAGTGGCAACTTTGGCTACACCTTC. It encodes CASSGNFGYTF.

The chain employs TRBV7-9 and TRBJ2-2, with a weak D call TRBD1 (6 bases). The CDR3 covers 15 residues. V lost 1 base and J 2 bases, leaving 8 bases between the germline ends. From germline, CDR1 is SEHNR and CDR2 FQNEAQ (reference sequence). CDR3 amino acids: CASSLVRGNTGELFF. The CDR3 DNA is TGTGCCAGCAGCTTAGTCAGGGGAAACACCGGGGAGCTGTTTTTT. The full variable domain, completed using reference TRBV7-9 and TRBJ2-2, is DTGVSQNPRHKITKRGQNVTFRCDPISEHNRLYWYRQTLGQGPEFLTYFQNEAQLEKSRLLSDRFSAERPKGSFSTLEIQRTEQGDSAMYLCASSLVRGNTGELFFGEGSRLTVL.

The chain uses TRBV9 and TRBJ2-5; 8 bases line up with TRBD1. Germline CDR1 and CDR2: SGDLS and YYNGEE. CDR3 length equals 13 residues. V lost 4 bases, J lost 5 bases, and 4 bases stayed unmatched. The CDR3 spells CASSRTGRETQYF. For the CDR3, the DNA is TGTGCCAGCAGCAGGACAGGGCGGGAGACCCAGTACTTC.

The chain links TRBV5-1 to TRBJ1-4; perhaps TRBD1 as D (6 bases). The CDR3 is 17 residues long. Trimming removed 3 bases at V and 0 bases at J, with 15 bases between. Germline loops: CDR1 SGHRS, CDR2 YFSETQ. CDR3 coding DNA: TGCGCCAGCAGCTCCACAGGACAGACCTCAACTAATGAAAAACTGTTTTTT. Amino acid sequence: CASSSTGQTSTNEKLFF.

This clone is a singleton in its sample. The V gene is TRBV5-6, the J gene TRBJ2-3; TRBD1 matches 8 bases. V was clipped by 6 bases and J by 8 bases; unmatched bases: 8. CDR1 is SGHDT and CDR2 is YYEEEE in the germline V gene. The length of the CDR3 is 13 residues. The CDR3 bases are TGTGCCAGCAACAAGGACAGGGTTGGTACGCAGTATTTT. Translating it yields CASNKDRVGTQYF. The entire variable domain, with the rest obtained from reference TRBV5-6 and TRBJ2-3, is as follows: DAGVTQSPTHLIKTRGQQVTLRCSPKSGHDTVSWYQQALGQGPQFIFQYYEEEERQRGNFPDRFSGHQFPNYSSELNVNALLLGDSALYLCASNKDRVGTQYFGPGTRLTVL.

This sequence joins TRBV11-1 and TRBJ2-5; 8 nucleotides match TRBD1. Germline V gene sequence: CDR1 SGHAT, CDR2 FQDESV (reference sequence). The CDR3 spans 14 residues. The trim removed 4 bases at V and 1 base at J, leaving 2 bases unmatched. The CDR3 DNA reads TGTGCCAGCAGCTACGGACAGGGCCAAGAGACCCAGTACTTC. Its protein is CASSYGQGQETQYF.